The 16 T cell receptor beta chains reported below all come from one sample, sequenced in a study of blood T cells in healthy people across ages. Primed by a sample-barcoded 5' primer and a J-beta primer mix, a second PCR proceeded for about 6 to 11 cycles. Using its own MiXCR run on the 5' RACE reads, TCRdb lists one record per CDR3 protein. Of about 900,000 distinct CDR3 sequences listed, around 62% are singletons. Sequenced input: blood. The source is a man between 25 and 39 years old in good health.

The CDR3 protein is CASSGGEQGANEQFF. DNA for the CDR3: TGTGCCAGCAGCGGAGGCGAACAGGGGGCAAATGAGCAGTTCTTC. The V and J genes are TRBV9 and TRBJ2-1, with 9 bases matching TRBD1. With V trimmed by 3 bases and J by 7 bases, 8 bases remained unmatched. The CDR3 length is 15 residues. The germline V gene encodes CDR1 SGDLS and CDR2 YYNGEE.

The chain is built from TRBV20-1 and TRBJ2-5; D gene unclear. Germline V lookup: CDR1 DFQATT, CDR2 SNEGSKA (reference sequence). The germline V and J ends were trimmed by 0 bases and 1 base, with 9 bases remaining between them. The CDR3 is made up of 14 amino acids. CDR3 nucleotide sequence: TGCAGTGCTAGAGACTTGCGGCTCCAAGAGACCCAGTACTTC. This encodes CSARDLRLQETQYF.

This chain joins TRBV3-1 and TRBJ1-5; no clear D gene. CDR3 length equals 15 residues. Germline V lookup: CDR1 LGHDT, CDR2 YNNKEL (reference sequence). V gave up 1 base and J gave up 2 bases, with 9 bases separating them. The CDR3 here is CASSQVPGRNQPQHF. Here the CDR3 DNA reads TGTGCCAGCAGCCAAGTCCCCGGGCGCAATCAGCCCCAGCATTTT.

In this sample, this clonotype turned up a few times. The chain combines TRBV7-2 with TRBJ2-7, with D possibly called TRBD1 or TRBD2 (5 bases each). The V and J ends lost 7 bases and 1 base respectively, with 11 bases between them. This CDR3 region has 13 residues. Germline values: CDR1 SGHTA, CDR2 FQGNSA. The DNA for the CDR3 is TGTGCCAGCAAGCCGGGACGGTCCTACGAGCAGTACTTC. This encodes CASKPGRSYEQYF.

The V gene is TRBV20-1, the J gene TRBJ2-5; TRBD2 might be the D (6 bases). This CDR3 contains 16 residues. V was clipped by 3 bases and J by 0 bases, with 17 bases between them. CDR1 DFQATT and CDR2 SNEGSKA come from the germline V gene (reference sequence). The CDR3: CSASRAGGVNQETQYF. CDR3 nucleotide sequence: TGCAGTGCTAGTAGGGCTGGCGGGGTGAACCAAGAGACCCAGTACTTC.

The V gene is TRBV29-1, the J gene TRBJ2-7; tentatively, D is TRBD1 (6 bases). CDR3 size: 13 residues. V lost 4 bases and J lost 1, with 11 bases in between. Germline CDR1 is SQVTM and CDR2 is ANQGSEA. CDR3 DNA: TGCAGCGTTGCAGCCACAGGGTCCTACGAGCAGTACTTC. Amino acids: CSVAATGSYEQYF.

The genes are TRBV4-3 and TRBJ2-7, with TRBD1 matching over 7 bases. The J call may be mistaken, given a closer DNA end match to TRBJ2-1. The germline V gene encodes CDR1 LGHNA and CDR2 YSLEER. The CDR3 loop spans 18 amino acids. CDR3 region: CASSPLSDRQGGWNEQFF. The CDR3 coding sequence is TGCGCCAGCAGCCCCCTATCGGATCGACAGGGTGGTTGGAATGAGCAGTTCTTC.

This clonotype was detected a few times. The chain combines TRBV20-1 with TRBJ1-2; 7 bases match TRBD1. The J segment lost 1 base and the V segment lost 3 bases, leaving 2 bases of the junction unmatched. The germline gives CDR1 DFQATT, CDR2 SNEGSKA (reference sequence). The CDR3 runs to 13 residues. CDR3 residues: CSASAGGNYGYTF. CDR3 DNA: TGCAGTGCTAGTGCAGGGGGTAACTATGGCTACACCTTC.

The rearrangement joins TRBV2 to TRBJ1-5, with TRBD1 matching 9 bases. CDR1 is SNHLY, CDR2 FYNNEI, per germline. This CDR3 is 14 amino acids long. After removal of 7 bases from V and 6 bases from J, the junction contained 7 bases not matched to a gene. The CDR3 loop reads CASNVQGASQPQHF. CDR3 sequence (DNA): TGTGCCAGCAACGTACAGGGGGCTAGTCAGCCCCAGCATTTT.

This clonotype was observed a single time. The CDR3 DNA is TGTGCCAGCAGTTTATCTCCGAGGGATGGTTCGTATGAGCAGTACTTC. It translates to CASSLSPRDGSYEQYF. The chain joins TRBV27 to TRBJ2-7; D might be TRBD2 (5 bases). Trimming pared 0 bases from V and 7 bases from J, leaving 19 bases between. This CDR3 has 16 amino acids. CDR1 MNHEY and CDR2 SMNVEV come from the germline V gene (reference sequence).

V usage is TRBV6-2 or TRBV6-3 and J usage is TRBJ2-5, with D perhaps matching TRBD1 or TRBD2 (5 bases each). The germline V gene encodes CDR1 MNHEY and CDR2 SVGEGT. CDR3 length equals 17 residues. V shed 6 bases and J shed 1 base, with 21 bases lying between them. The CDR3 here is CASRRAWDDIVQETQYF. In nucleotides, the CDR3 is TGTGCCAGCAGGAGAGCATGGGACGACATTGTCCAAGAGACCCAGTACTTC.

The chain combines TRBV12-5 with TRBJ2-5; 9 bases are a match to TRBD1. Trimming cost V 7 bases and J 4 bases; bases outside gene matches: 4. Germline V gives CDR1 LGHNT, CDR2 FRNRAP. The CDR3 sequence is 13 residues long. CDR3 in amino acids: CASARDRVETQYF. In DNA form, the CDR3 reads TGTGCTAGTGCTCGGGACAGGGTAGAGACCCAGTACTTC.

The chain is built from TRBV30 and TRBJ2-7; TRBD2 might be the D (5 bases). V was cut by 3 bases and J by 2 bases, with 8 bases left in between. The CDR3 spans 12 residues. In germline, CDR1 is GTSNPN, CDR2 SVGIG (reference sequence). CDR3 residues: CAWRQTTYEQYF. In DNA form, the CDR3 reads TGTGCCTGGAGACAGACTACCTACGAGCAGTACTTC.

The rearrangement uses TRBV20-1 and TRBJ2-1, with D tentatively TRBD2 (5 bases). The ends were cut back, 1 base at V and 0 bases at J, with 10 bases in the middle. Germline V gene lookup returns CDR1 DFQATT and CDR2 SNEGSKA (reference sequence). The CDR3 has 15 residues. The CDR3 DNA reads as TGCAGTGCTAGAGTGGGGAGACACTCCTACAATGAGCAGTTCTTC. Translated: CSARVGRHSYNEQFF.

Here the CDR3 reads CASSQVEGLFANTGELFF. CDR3 nucleotide sequence: TGCGCCAGCAGCCAAGTAGAGGGGCTGTTCGCGAACACCGGGGAGCTGTTTTTT. The V call is TRBV4-3, the J call TRBJ2-2; D tentatively fits TRBD1 or TRBD2 (5 bases each). The germline V gene encodes CDR1 LGHNA and CDR2 YSLEER. V dropped 1 base and J dropped 0 bases, with 15 bases sitting between them. The CDR3 totals 18 residues.

The chain links TRBV10-3 to TRBJ1-2, with D unresolved. The ends were cut back, 0 bases at V and 6 bases at J, with 11 bases in the middle. Germline V CDR1 and CDR2: ENHRY, SYGVKD. The CDR3 length is 14 residues. The CDR3: CAISESGGPDGYTF. As DNA, the CDR3 is TGTGCCATCAGTGAGTCGGGAGGGCCGGATGGCTACACCTTC.